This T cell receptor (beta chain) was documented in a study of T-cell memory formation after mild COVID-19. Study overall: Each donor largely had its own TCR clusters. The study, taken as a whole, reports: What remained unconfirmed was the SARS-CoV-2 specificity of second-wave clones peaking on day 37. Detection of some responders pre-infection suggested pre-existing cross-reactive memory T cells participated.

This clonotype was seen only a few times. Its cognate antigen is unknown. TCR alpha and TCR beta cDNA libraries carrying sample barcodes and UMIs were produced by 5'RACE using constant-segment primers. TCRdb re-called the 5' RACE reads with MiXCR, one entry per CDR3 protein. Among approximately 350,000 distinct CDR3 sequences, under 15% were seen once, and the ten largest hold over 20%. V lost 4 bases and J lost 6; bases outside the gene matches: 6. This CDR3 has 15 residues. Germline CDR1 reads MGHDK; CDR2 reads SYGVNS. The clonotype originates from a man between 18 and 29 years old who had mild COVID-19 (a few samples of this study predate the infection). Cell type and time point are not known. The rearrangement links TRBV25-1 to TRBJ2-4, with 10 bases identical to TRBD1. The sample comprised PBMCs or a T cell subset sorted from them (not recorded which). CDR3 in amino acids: CASSVPGQGRNIQYF. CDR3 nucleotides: TGTGCCAGCAGTGTTCCGGGACAGGGGAGAAACATTCAGTACTTC.